This T cell receptor (beta chain) was found in a study of shared clonotypes between healthy human individuals. Sequencing was performed with immunoSEQ multiplex PCR; in TCRdb, only in-frame clones are kept and a portion is missing. The sample consists of a few million clones, approximately 95% of them appearing once. This clonotype was sampled from a man aged 18 to 29 in good health. The sample was naive CD4+ T cells sorted from blood. Subset meaning: CD45RA+ positively selected.

This CDR3 reads CASSFGRVSDTQYF. In nucleotides, the CDR3 is TGTGCCAGCAGTTTCGGGCGGGTCTCAGATACGCAGTATTTT. This sequence joins TRBV27 and TRBJ2-3; weak D call: TRBD2 (5 bases). Germline V gene data show CDR1 as MNHEY and CDR2 as SMNVEV (reference sequence). The V end lost 3 bases, the J end lost 4 bases, and 11 bases lay between the germline ends. The CDR3 has 14 amino acids.